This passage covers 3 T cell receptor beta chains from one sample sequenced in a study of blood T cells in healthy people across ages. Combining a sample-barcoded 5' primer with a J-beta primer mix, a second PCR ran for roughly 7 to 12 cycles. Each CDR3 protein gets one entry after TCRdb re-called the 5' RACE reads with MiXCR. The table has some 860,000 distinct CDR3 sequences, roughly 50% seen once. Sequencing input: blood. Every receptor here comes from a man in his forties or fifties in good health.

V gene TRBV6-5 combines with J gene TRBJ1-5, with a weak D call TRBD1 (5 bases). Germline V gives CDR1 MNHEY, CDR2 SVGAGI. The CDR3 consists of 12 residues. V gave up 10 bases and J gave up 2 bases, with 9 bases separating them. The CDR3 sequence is CATREGNQPQHF. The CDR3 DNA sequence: TGTGCCACCAGGGAGGGCAATCAGCCCCAGCATTTT.

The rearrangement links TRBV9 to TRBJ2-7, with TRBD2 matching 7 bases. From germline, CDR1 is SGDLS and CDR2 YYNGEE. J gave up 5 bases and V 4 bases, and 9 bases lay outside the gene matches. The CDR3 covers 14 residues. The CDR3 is CASSLSGGVNEQYF. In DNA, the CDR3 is TGTGCCAGCAGCCTATCGGGGGGAGTAAACGAGCAGTACTTC.

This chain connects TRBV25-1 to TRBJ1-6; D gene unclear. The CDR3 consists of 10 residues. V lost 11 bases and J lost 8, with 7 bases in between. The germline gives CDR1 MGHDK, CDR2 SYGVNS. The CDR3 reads CAAGDSPLHF. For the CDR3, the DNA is TGTGCCGCCGGGGATTCACCCCTCCACTTT.